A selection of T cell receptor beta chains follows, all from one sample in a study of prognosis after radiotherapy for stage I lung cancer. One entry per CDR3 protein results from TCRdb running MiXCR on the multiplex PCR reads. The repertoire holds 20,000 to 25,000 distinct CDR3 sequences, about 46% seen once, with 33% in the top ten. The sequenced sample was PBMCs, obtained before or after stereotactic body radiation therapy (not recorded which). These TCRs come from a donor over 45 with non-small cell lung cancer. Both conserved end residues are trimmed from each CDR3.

CDR3aa: ASGQNGGADTQY
v_gene: TRBV19
len: 12

CDR3aa: ASSPTTGKGNIQY
v_gene: TRBV18
len: 13

CDR3aa: ASSLGLAGLTDTQY
v_gene: TRBV5-1
len: 14

CDR3aa: ASSPARGDSPLH
v_gene: TRBV3-1
len: 12

CDR3aa: ASSASDRGSDYT
v_gene: TRBV2
len: 12

CDR3aa: ASSEFTNAEKLF
v_gene: TRBV2
len: 12

CDR3aa: ATSDRGAPSYNEQF
v_gene: TRBV24-1
len: 14

CDR3aa: ASSLLGTWGWDEQY
v_gene: TRBV27
len: 14

CDR3aa: ASSYMGVLT
v_gene: TRBV6-5
len: 9

CDR3aa: ASYGSVNTEAF
v_gene: TRBV18
len: 11

CDR3aa: ASSYCVVGLVGGPVSYEQY
v_gene: TRBV6-2/TRBV6-3
len: 19

CDR3aa: ASSLGINNEKLF
v_gene: TRBV12-3/TRBV12-4
len: 12

CDR3aa: AMRGTGAGQPQH
v_gene: TRBV28
len: 12

CDR3aa: ASSLGESSGNTIH
v_gene: TRBV12-3/TRBV12-4
len: 13

CDR3aa: VSSLVLGVYEQY
v_gene: TRBV5-1
len: 12

CDR3aa: ASRREGFDSPLH
v_gene: TRBV5-5
len: 12

CDR3aa: ASRGLAGGLYEQY
v_gene: TRBV6-1
len: 13

CDR3aa: ASSLGAGVTYEQY
v_gene: TRBV7-2
len: 13

CDR3aa: ASSLRGGSETQY
v_gene: TRBV5-1
len: 12

CDR3aa: SSRSGVYNEQF
v_gene: TRBV20-1
len: 11

CDR3aa: ASSPRVADEQY
v_gene: TRBV18
len: 11

CDR3aa: SATDRVRGNTIY
v_gene: TRBV20-1
len: 12

CDR3aa: ASSGGTGINEQY
v_gene: TRBV19
len: 12

CDR3aa: ASSRYGTSGSYEQY
v_gene: TRBV18
len: 14

CDR3aa: ASSLRKTGGLTGELF
v_gene: TRBV28
len: 15

CDR3aa: ASSFNSRSDHDYGYT
v_gene: TRBV28
len: 15

CDR3aa: ASSLSGRGRSKQY
v_gene: TRBV5-1
len: 13

CDR3aa: ASSLFTGQETQY
v_gene: TRBV7-6
len: 12

CDR3aa: ASSSDNNQPQH
v_gene: TRBV9
len: 11

CDR3aa: ASSLGTGDTGELF
v_gene: TRBV6-1
len: 13

CDR3aa: ASALEGGYGYT
v_gene: TRBV19
len: 11

CDR3aa: ASSQSGLSYEQY
v_gene: TRBV5-1
len: 12

CDR3aa: ASSADNIDGYT
v_gene: TRBV2
len: 11

CDR3aa: ASTGRVVYSIYEQY
v_gene: TRBV11-3
len: 14

CDR3aa: SAEGHLTNQETQY
v_gene: TRBV20-1
len: 13

CDR3aa: AWSVKGGSGELF
v_gene: TRBV30
len: 12

CDR3aa: ASSPRRGDTQY
v_gene: TRBV7-9
len: 11

CDR3aa: VSSLGRTSVRADTQY
v_gene: TRBV7-2
len: 15

CDR3aa: ASSLVSSDRETQY
v_gene: TRBV7-2
len: 13

CDR3aa: SARDQEKAKNIQY
v_gene: TRBV20-1
len: 13

CDR3aa: ASSFCPGMWTEAF
v_gene: TRBV5-1
len: 13

CDR3aa: ASSINPPTEAF
v_gene: TRBV19
len: 11

CDR3aa: ASSQLLTGNGHEQY
v_gene: TRBV4-1
len: 14

CDR3aa: ASSQGYASSYEQY
v_gene: TRBV12-3/TRBV12-4
len: 13

CDR3aa: ASTLVEGGSYGYT
v_gene: TRBV5-6
len: 13

CDR3aa: SAISGGRTDTQY
v_gene: TRBV20-1
len: 12

CDR3aa: ASSLDTSSGEQF
v_gene: TRBV7-8
len: 12

CDR3aa: SASTSGGPVS
v_gene: TRBV20-1
len: 10

CDR3aa: ASSLITGALSNQPRH
v_gene: TRBV27
len: 15

CDR3aa: ASSLTRTGSSYEQY
v_gene: TRBV7-3
len: 14

CDR3aa: ASSPYGNQPQH
v_gene: TRBV18
len: 11